Below are 12 T cell receptor beta chains sequenced from a single sample in a study of blood T cell repertoires in COVID-19. Data came from immunoSEQ multiplex PCR; TCRdb stores just in-frame clones and leaves some out. The data show hundreds of thousands of clones, over 85% seen once. The sample comprised PBMCs or T cells enriched from blood (not recorded which). These receptors were collected from a man in his sixties who had recovered from COVID-19.

This clone appeared once. The V call is TRBV6-1, the J call TRBJ2-7; weak D call: TRBD2 (6 bases). Germline assignment: CDR1 MNHNS and CDR2 SASEGT. V lost 0 bases to trimming and J lost 3 bases, with 12 bases between them. The CDR3 loop spans 15 amino acids. CDR3 DNA: TGTGCCAGCAGTGAAGCGACTGGGCGGGGCTACGAGCAGTACTTC. Protein sequence: CASSEATGRGYEQYF.

The J gene is TRBJ2-1, the V gene TRBV11-2; 7 bases fit TRBD1. V lost 7 bases and J lost 9; bases outside the gene matches: 6. This CDR3 region has 12 residues. CDR1 and CDR2 (germline): SGHAT, FQNNGV. In DNA form, the CDR3 reads TGTGCCAGCACCCCAACAGGGGTTGAGCAGTTCTTC. This sequence encodes CASTPTGVEQFF.

The chain has TRBV19 and TRBJ1-6, with TRBD1 matching over 9 bases. Germline V gives CDR1 LNHDA, CDR2 SQIVND (reference sequence). The CDR3 contains 12 residues. The V gene end was trimmed by 8 bases and the J gene end by 7 bases; junction bases not matched to a gene: 0. CDR3 nucleotides: TGTGCCAGTGGGACAGGGAATTCACCCCTCCACTTT. It specifies CASGTGNSPLHF.

In DNA form, the CDR3 reads TGTGCCAGCAGCATCGGACAGGGGGTGGGCACAGATACGCAGTATTTT. This encodes CASSIGQGVGTDTQYF. The J gene is TRBJ2-3, the V gene TRBV5-4, with TRBD1 matching 10 bases. Germline V lookup: CDR1 SGHNT, CDR2 YYREEE (reference sequence). V gave up 4 bases and J gave up 1 base; unmatched junction bases: 6. The CDR3 contains 16 residues.

The gene calls are TRBV5-1 and TRBJ2-3, with TRBD2 as a possible D gene (6 bases). The CDR3 is made up of 14 amino acids. Germline V lookup: CDR1 SGHRS, CDR2 YFSETQ. The V and J ends lost 2 bases and 4 bases respectively, with 11 bases between them. As DNA, the CDR3 is TGCGCCAGCAGCTTTTCCGGGGAGGCAGATACGCAGTATTTT. Translation gives CASSFSGEADTQYF.

This sequence joins TRBV27 and TRBJ1-2; tentative D call: TRBD1 (5 bases). The CDR3 totals 17 residues. The V end lost 5 bases, the J end lost 0 bases, and 19 bases lay between the germline ends. Germline CDR1 and CDR2: MNHEY and SMNVEV (reference sequence). The CDR3 sequence: CASSRSGTLRPNYGYTF. The CDR3 DNA follows: TGTGCCAGCAGTAGGTCCGGGACTCTAAGACCTAACTATGGCTACACCTTC.

Here the CDR3 DNA reads TGTGCCAGCTCCTTATCAGAGAACACTGAAGCTTTCTTT. Amino acids: CASSLSENTEAFF. This chain connects TRBV18 to TRBJ1-1; the D is unclear. V shed 6 bases and J shed 1 base, with 9 bases lying between them. CDR1 and CDR2 (germline): KGHSH, LQKENI. The CDR3 runs 13 residues.

The rearrangement uses TRBV27 and TRBJ2-1; D possibly corresponds to TRBD2 (7 bases). V was clipped by 2 bases and J by 3 bases, with 11 bases between them. The germline V gene encodes CDR1 MNHEY and CDR2 SMNVEV (reference sequence). The CDR3 has 15 residues. The DNA of the CDR3 is TGTGCCAGCAGTTTAGCGGGGGCAAACTACAATGAGCAGTTCTTC. Amino acid sequence: CASSLAGANYNEQFF.

The chain carries TRBV7-9 and TRBJ1-4; D is unclear. Germline CDR1 SEHNR, CDR2 FQNEAQ (reference sequence). This CDR3 spans 15 amino acids. Trimming left V 2 bases short and J 8 bases short, with 15 bases between. CDR3 coding DNA: TGTGCCAGCAGCTTACCCCTGGGCTCGTCGGAAAAACTGTTTTTT. Encoded protein: CASSLPLGSSEKLFF.

The chain links TRBV6-1 to TRBJ1-2; 9 bases line up with TRBD1. The CDR3 totals 13 residues. The V and J ends lost 5 bases and 8 bases, in that order; junction bases with no gene match: 6. From germline, CDR1 is MNHNS and CDR2 SASEGT. CDR3 amino acids: CASSSGTGHGYTF. In DNA, the CDR3 is TGTGCCAGCAGTTCCGGGACAGGGCACGGCTACACCTTC.

This clone was seen just once. The chain joins TRBV29-1 to TRBJ2-7; 8 bases line up with TRBD2. In germline, CDR1 is SQVTM, CDR2 ANQGSEA. The CDR3 runs 12 residues. V lost 6 bases to trimming and J lost 4 bases; unmatched junction nucleotides: 5. In DNA, the CDR3 is TGCAGCGTGCGGGGGGTTCTGTACGAGCAGTACTTC. Translation: CSVRGVLYEQYF.

The chain carries TRBV5-6 and TRBJ2-6; D remains unclear. This CDR3 spans 14 amino acids. Germline V gives CDR1 SGHDT, CDR2 YYEEEE. The V and J ends lost 0 bases and 3 bases respectively, with 4 bases between them. CDR3 bases: TGTGCCAGCAGCTTGGGAGATGGGGCCAACGTCCTGACTTTC. It codes for CASSLGDGANVLTF.